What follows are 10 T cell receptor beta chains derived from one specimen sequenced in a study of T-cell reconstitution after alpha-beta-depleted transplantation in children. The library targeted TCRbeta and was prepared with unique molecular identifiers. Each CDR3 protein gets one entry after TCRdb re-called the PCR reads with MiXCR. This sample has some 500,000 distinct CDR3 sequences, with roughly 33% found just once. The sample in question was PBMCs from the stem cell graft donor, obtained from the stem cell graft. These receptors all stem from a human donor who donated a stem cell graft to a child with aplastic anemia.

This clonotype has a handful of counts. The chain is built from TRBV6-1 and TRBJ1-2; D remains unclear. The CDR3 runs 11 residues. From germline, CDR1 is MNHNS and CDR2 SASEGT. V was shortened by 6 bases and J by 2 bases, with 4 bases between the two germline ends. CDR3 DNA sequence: TGTGCCAGCAGGGGAAACTATGGCTACACCTTC. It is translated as CASRGNYGYTF.

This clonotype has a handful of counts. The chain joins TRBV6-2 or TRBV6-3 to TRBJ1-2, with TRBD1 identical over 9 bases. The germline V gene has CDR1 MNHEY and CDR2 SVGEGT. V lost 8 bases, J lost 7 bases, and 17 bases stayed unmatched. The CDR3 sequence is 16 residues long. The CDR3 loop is CASGTTGGAMNAGYTF. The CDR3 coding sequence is TGTGCCAGCGGGACTACAGGGGGCGCGATGAACGCTGGCTACACCTTC.

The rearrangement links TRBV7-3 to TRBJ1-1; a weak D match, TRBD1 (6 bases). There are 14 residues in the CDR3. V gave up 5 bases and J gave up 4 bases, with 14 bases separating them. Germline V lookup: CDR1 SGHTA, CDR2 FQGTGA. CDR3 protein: CASSRAGASTEAFF. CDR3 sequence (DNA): TGTGCCAGCAGCCGGGCGGGGGCGAGCACTGAAGCTTTCTTT.

The CDR3 is CASTGTSGAYEQYF. The CDR3 DNA sequence: TGTGCCAGCACCGGGACTAGCGGAGCCTACGAGCAGTACTTC. V usage is TRBV27 and J usage is TRBJ2-7; 11 bases fit TRBD2. The germline V gene has CDR1 MNHEY and CDR2 SMNVEV (reference sequence). This CDR3 is built from 14 residues. Unmatched junction bases numbered 4, after V lost 7 bases and J lost 2 bases.

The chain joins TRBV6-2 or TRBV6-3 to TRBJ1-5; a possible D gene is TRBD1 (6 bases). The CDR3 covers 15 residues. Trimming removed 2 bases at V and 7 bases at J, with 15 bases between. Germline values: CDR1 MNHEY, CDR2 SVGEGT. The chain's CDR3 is CASSYGQGNAQPQHF. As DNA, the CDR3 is TGTGCCAGCAGTTACGGGCAGGGGAATGCCCAGCCCCAGCATTTT.

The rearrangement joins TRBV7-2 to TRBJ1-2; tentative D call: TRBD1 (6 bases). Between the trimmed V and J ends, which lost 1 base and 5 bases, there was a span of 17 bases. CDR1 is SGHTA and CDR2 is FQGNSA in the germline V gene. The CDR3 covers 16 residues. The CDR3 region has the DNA TGTGCCAGCAGCTTAGGAATTGGGGGCGGAGGGTATGGCTACACCTTC. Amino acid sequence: CASSLGIGGGGYGYTF.

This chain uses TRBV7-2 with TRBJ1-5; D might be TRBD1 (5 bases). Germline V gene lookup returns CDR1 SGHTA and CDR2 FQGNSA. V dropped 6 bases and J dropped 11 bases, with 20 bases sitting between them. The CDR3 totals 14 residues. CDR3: CASSSGLSGGAQHF. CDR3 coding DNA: TGTGCCAGCAGTTCTGGACTGTCTGGGGGGGCCCAGCATTTT.

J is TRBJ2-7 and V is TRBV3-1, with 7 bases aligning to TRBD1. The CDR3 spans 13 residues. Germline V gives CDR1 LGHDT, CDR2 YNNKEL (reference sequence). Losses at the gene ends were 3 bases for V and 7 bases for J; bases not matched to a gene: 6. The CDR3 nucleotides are TGTGCCAGCAGCCAGCTGACAGGGACGGAGCAGTACGTC. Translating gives CASSQLTGTEQYV.

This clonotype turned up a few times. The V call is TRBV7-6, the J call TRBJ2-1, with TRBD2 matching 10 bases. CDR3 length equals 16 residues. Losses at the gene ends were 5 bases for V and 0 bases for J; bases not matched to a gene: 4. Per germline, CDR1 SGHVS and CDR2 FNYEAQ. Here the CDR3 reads CASSPLAGGSYNEQFF. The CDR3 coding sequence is TGTGCCAGCAGCCCCTTAGCGGGGGGCTCCTACAATGAGCAGTTCTTC.

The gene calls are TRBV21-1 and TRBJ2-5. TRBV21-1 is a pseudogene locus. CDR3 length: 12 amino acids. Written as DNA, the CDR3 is TGTGCCAGCAGCGAAGTCGTGGAGACCCAGTACTTC. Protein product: CASSEVVETQYF.